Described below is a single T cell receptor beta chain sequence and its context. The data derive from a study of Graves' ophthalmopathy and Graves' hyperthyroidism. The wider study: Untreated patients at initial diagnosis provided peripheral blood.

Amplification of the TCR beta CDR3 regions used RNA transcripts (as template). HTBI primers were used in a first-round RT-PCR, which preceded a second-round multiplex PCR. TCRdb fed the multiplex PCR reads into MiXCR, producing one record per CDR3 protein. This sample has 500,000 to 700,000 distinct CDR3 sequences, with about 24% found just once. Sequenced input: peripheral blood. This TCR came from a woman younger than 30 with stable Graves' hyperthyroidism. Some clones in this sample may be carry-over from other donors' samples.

CDR3 region: CATSDSGLAKETQYF. The CDR3 region has the DNA TGTGCCACCAGTGATTCGGGACTAGCTAAAGAGACCCAGTACTTC. The chain carries TRBV24-1 and TRBJ2-5; 9 bases map to TRBD2. In germline, CDR1 is KGHDR, CDR2 SFDVKD. The CDR3 sequence is 15 residues long. After removal of 2 bases from V and 3 bases from J, the junction contained 3 bases not matched to a gene.